These T cell receptor beta chains were read from a single sample in a study of T cells after yellow fever vaccination. TCRdb re-called the 5' RACE reads with MiXCR, one entry per CDR3 protein. The sample includes under 500,000 distinct CDR3 sequences, around 20% of them seen just once. Sequencing was performed on PBMCs, taken before the yellow fever booster vaccination. Receptors were obtained from a man aged 18-30 years who received the YFV17D yellow fever vaccine. Each CDR3 is given with its conserved first and last residue. A D gene is named only where the DNA matches it firmly. The size field is filled for only some rows; it gives once, few, many or a size class.

D gene | J gene | clone size | V gene | CDR3 protein | CDR3 DNA
TRBD2 | TRBJ2-2 | few | TRBV4-3 | CASSQIAGGRTGELFF | TGCGCCAGCAGCCAAATAGCGGGGGGGAGAACCGGGGAGCTGTTTTTT
TRBD1 | TRBJ2-3 | . | TRBV7-2 | CASSLQGTWTDTQYF | TGTGCCAGCAGCCTACAGGGGACATGGACAGATACGCAGTATTTT
TRBD1 | TRBJ1-4 | . | TRBV5-4 | CASSLAETGNEKLFF | TGTGCCAGCAGCTTGGCCGAGACAGGGAACGAAAAACTGTTTTTT
. | TRBJ2-1 | few | TRBV4-3 | CASSQELKGYNNEQFF | TGCGCCAGCAGCCAAGAGCTCAAGGGATATAACAATGAGCAGTTCTTC
TRBD2 | TRBJ2-7 | . | TRBV6-6 | CASSSAGGPREQYF | TGTGCCAGCAGTTCAGCGGGGGGGCCTCGGGAGCAGTACTTC
. | TRBJ1-2 | few | TRBV14 | CASSQEVTDYGYTF | TGTGCCAGCAGCCAAGAAGTTACGGACTATGGCTACACCTTC
TRBD2 | TRBJ2-1 | few | TRBV27 | CASSTPGTSLYNEQFF | TGTGCCAGCAGTACCCCCGGGACTAGCCTCTACAATGAGCAGTTCTTC
. | TRBJ2-5 | . | TRBV3-1 | CASSQNSAPQETQYF | TGTGCCAGCAGCCAAAATTCAGCCCCCCAAGAGACCCAGTACTTC
. | TRBJ2-2 | . | TRBV12-3/TRBV12-4 | CASSPEWRNGELFF | TGTGCCAGCAGCCCAGAGTGGCGGAACGGGGAGCTGTTTTTT
. | TRBJ2-1 | few | TRBV6-5 | CASSYSGRSEQFF | TGTGCCAGCAGTTACTCAGGTCGGAGTGAGCAGTTCTTC
. | TRBJ2-3 | . | TRBV20-1 | CSATLDTQYF | TGCAGTGCAACCCTGGATACGCAGTATTTT
TRBD2 | TRBJ2-5 | . | TRBV7-9 | CASSLMGLAGRETQYF | TGTGCCAGCAGCTTAATGGGGCTAGCGGGGAGAGAGACCCAGTACTTC
TRBD1 | TRBJ1-3 | many | TRBV20-1 | CSARQSTGGAF | TGCAGTGCCAGACAGTCGACAGGGGGCGCCTTT
. | TRBJ1-2 | few | TRBV30 | CAWSVTGDGYTF | TGTGCCTGGAGTGTAACCGGAGATGGCTACACCTTC
. | TRBJ2-1 | few | TRBV14 | CASSHGLLDEQFF | TGTGCCAGCAGCCACGGTCTACTGGATGAGCAGTTCTTC
. | TRBJ2-3 | . | TRBV5-1 | CASSLARGPTTDTQYF | TGCGCCAGCAGCTTGGCCAGGGGCCCCACGACAGATACGCAGTATTTT
TRBD1 | TRBJ2-1 | . | TRBV4-1 | CASSQGTGDMVDNEQFF | TGCGCCAGCAGCCAAGGTACAGGGGATATGGTTGACAATGAGCAGTTCTTC